A selection of T cell receptor beta chains follows, all from one sample in a study of blood T cell repertoires in COVID-19. Libraries were prepared by immunoSEQ multiplex PCR; TCRdb keeps only in-frame clonotypes and omits some of them. The table includes about 33,000 clones, about 86% detected once. Sequences were obtained from peripheral blood. The receptors come from a human donor in a cohort sampled during active COVID-19. Both conserved end residues are part of each CDR3. Each record gives: V gene, D gene, clone size, J gene, CDR3 protein, CDR3 DNA. D genes are given only for firm matches. For some rows the clone size is stated as once, few or many, or as a class when expanded; others skip it.

>TRBV6-6|.|once|TRBJ2-5
CASSYRPGDQETQYF
TGTGCCAGCAGTTACCGCCCGGGGGACCAAGAGACCCAGTACTTC
>TRBV28|TRBD1|once|TRBJ1-4
CASRAQGEGEKLFF
TGTGCCAGCAGAGCACAGGGGGAGGGCGAAAAACTGTTTTTT
>TRBV7-2|.|.|TRBJ2-7
CASSPPRAGYWVDEQYF
TGTGCCAGCAGCCCCCCACGCGCGGGTTATTGGGTAGACGAGCAGTACTTC
>TRBV5-5|.|once|TRBJ2-5
CASSKTASQETQYF
TGTGCCAGCAGCAAGACAGCCTCCCAAGAGACCCAGTACTTC
>TRBV28|TRBD2|.|TRBJ2-7
CASSRLAGSSYEQYF
TGTGCCAGCAGTCGACTAGCGGGAAGTTCCTACGAGCAGTACTTC
>TRBV19|TRBD1|.|TRBJ1-2
CASSDRGQGYGYTF
TGTGCCAGTAGCGACAGGGGGCAAGGCTATGGCTACACCTTC
>TRBV10-3|.|.|TRBJ2-6
CAISGRGSSGANVLTF
TGTGCCATCAGTGGCAGGGGCAGTTCTGGGGCCAACGTCCTGACTTTC
>TRBV7-5|.|.|TRBJ1-4
CVRSLAGHNEKLFF
TGTGTCAGAAGCTTAGCGGGACATAATGAAAAACTGTTTTTT
>TRBV19|.|.|TRBJ2-1
CASSIESPPNEQFF
TGTGCCAGTAGTATTGAGAGCCCCCCCAATGAGCAGTTCTTC
>TRBV5-6|.|few|TRBJ2-7
CASSEWVVVRGEYEQYF
TGTGCCAGCAGCGAGTGGGTGGTAGTTAGGGGCGAGTACGAGCAGTACTTC
>TRBV15|TRBD1|.|TRBJ2-7
CATSRDYLGQGASEQYF
TGTGCCACCAGCAGAGATTATTTGGGGCAGGGGGCGAGCGAGCAGTACTTC
>TRBV5-1|.|.|TRBJ2-2
CASSLRGVDTGELFF
TGCGCCAGCAGCTTGCGGGGTGTGGACACCGGGGAGCTGTTTTTT
>TRBV13|.|.|TRBJ1-6
CASSLVGQNTNSPLHF
TGTGCCAGCAGCTTAGTCGGACAGAATACAAATTCACCCCTCCACTTT
>TRBV6-2/TRBV6-3|TRBD2|.|TRBJ2-2
CASGLAVGELFF
TGTGCCAGCGGCCTAGCGGTCGGGGAGCTGTTTTTT
>TRBV18|TRBD2|.|TRBJ2-2
CASSPPTSGRHTGELFF
TGTGCCAGCTCACCTCCGACTAGCGGGAGACACACCGGGGAGCTGTTTTTT
>TRBV2|TRBD1|.|TRBJ1-2
CASSELRTGGQGNYGYTF
TGTGCCAGCAGTGAATTAAGAACAGGGGGACAGGGGAACTATGGCTACACCTTC
>TRBV28|TRBD2|.|TRBJ2-7
CAVKGLAGNEQYF
TGTGCCGTTAAAGGACTAGCGGGAAACGAGCAGTACTTC
>TRBV18|.|.|TRBJ2-2
CASSPRLGDTGELFF
TGTGCCAGCTCACCACGACTTGGTGACACCGGGGAGCTGTTTTTT
>TRBV5-5|.|.|TRBJ2-7
CASSPDRAGMLQYF
TGTGCCAGCAGCCCCGACAGGGCGGGGATGTTGCAGTACTTC
>TRBV27|TRBD1|.|TRBJ1-4
CASRPTGTGEEEKLFF
TGTGCCAGCAGACCAACCGGGACAGGGGAAGAAGAAAAACTGTTTTTT
>TRBV3-1/TRBV3-2|.|.|TRBJ2-5
CASSHQRKVETQYF
TGTGCCAGCAGCCACCAGCGGAAGGTAGAGACCCAGTACTTC
>TRBV5-4|.|.|TRBJ1-2
CASSLDRVPYGYTF
TGTGCCAGCAGCTTGGACAGGGTCCCCTATGGCTACACCTTC
>TRBV7-6|TRBD1|.|TRBJ2-1
CASSFRQGAINEQFF
TGTGCCAGCAGCTTTAGACAGGGGGCCATAAATGAGCAGTTCTTC
>TRBV10-3|.|.|TRBJ2-3
CAISESPHPGDTQYF
TGTGCCATCAGTGAGTCACCGCATCCGGGAGATACGCAGTATTTT
>TRBV6-5|.|.|TRBJ1-2
CASSNRRGYTF
TGTGCCAGCAGCAACAGGCGTGGCTACACCTTC
>TRBV7-9|.|.|TRBJ2-3
CASSPSDLPGGADTQYF
TGTGCCAGCAGCCCCTCAGATTTACCCGGCGGAGCAGATACGCAGTATTTT
>TRBV7-6|.|.|TRBJ1-5
CASSSFSNQPQHF
TGTGCCAGCAGCTCATTTAGCAATCAGCCCCAGCATTTT
>TRBV5-8|.|.|TRBJ1-2
CASSFRLHGYTF
TGTGCCAGCAGCTTCAGGTTGCATGGCTACACCTTC
>TRBV12-3/TRBV12-4|TRBD1|once|TRBJ1-2
CASQQGASRGYTF
TGTGCCAGCCAGCAGGGGGCATCCAGGGGCTACACCTTC
>TRBV4-1|.|.|TRBJ2-2
CASSPLGGELFF
TGCGCCAGCAGCCCCCTCGGCGGGGAGCTGTTTTTT
>TRBV29-1|.|.|TRBJ1-2
CSVVWGSDGYTF
TGCAGCGTTGTATGGGGCAGCGACGGCTACACCTTC
>TRBV9|.|.|TRBJ1-3
CASSVDPGAYSGNTIYF
TGTGCCAGCAGCGTAGATCCAGGGGCCTACTCTGGAAACACCATATATTTT
>TRBV19|TRBD1|.|TRBJ2-4
CASSIGGTGWDKNIQYF
TGTGCCAGTAGTATAGGAGGGACAGGATGGGACAAAAACATTCAGTACTTC
>TRBV7-2|.|few|TRBJ1-5
CASSLDYSNQPQHF
TGTGCCAGCAGCTTAGACTATAGCAATCAGCCCCAGCATTTT
>TRBV11-2|.|.|TRBJ2-2
CASSLGVNTGELFF
TGTGCCAGCAGCTTAGGCGTAAACACCGGGGAGCTGTTTTTT
>TRBV11-2|TRBD1|.|TRBJ2-5
CASSPAGGAETQYF
TGTGCCAGCAGCCCCGCAGGGGGCGCGGAGACCCAGTACTTC
>TRBV7-2|TRBD1|.|TRBJ2-5
CASSLPGTGQETQYF
TGTGCCAGCAGCTTACCCGGGACAGGCCAAGAGACCCAGTACTTC
>TRBV11-3|.|.|TRBJ1-1
CASSLGLGVNTEAFF
TGTGCCAGCAGCTTAGGTCTGGGAGTGAACACTGAAGCTTTCTTT
>TRBV28|.|few|TRBJ1-5
CASMGGAGQPQHF
TGTGCCAGCATGGGCGGGGCAGGGCAGCCCCAGCATTTT
>TRBV3-1/TRBV3-2|TRBD2|.|TRBJ2-7
CASSQPGLAGAVYEQYF
TGTGCCAGCAGCCAACCGGGACTAGCGGGGGCAGTTTACGAGCAGTACTTC
>TRBV6-5|TRBD1|.|TRBJ2-1
CASSSGTGVNEQFF
TGTGCCAGCAGTTCCGGGACAGGGGTAAATGAGCAGTTCTTC
>TRBV11-1|.|.|TRBJ2-4
CASSSPTGAKNIQYF
TGTGCCAGCAGCTCTCCCACCGGTGCCAAAAACATTCAGTACTTC
>TRBV11-2|.|.|TRBJ2-1
CASSLDPQEYEQFF
TGTGCCAGCAGCTTAGATCCACAGGAATATGAGCAGTTCTTC
>TRBV7-2|.|.|TRBJ1-5
CASSLEQVYNQPQHF
TGTGCCAGCAGCTTAGAACAGGTGTACAATCAGCCCCAGCATTTT
>TRBV7-2|TRBD2|.|TRBJ2-7
CASSLAAGGGYEQYF
TGTGCCAGCAGCTTAGCAGCGGGGGGTGGGTACGAGCAGTACTTC
>TRBV6-5|.|once|TRBJ2-7
CASSPTYTTVEQYF
TGTGCCAGCAGCCCCACATACACTACGGTCGAGCAGTACTTC
>TRBV5-5|.|medium-sized|TRBJ2-1
CASSPLLGSSYNEQFF
TGTGCCAGCAGCCCGTTACTAGGTAGCTCCTACAATGAGCAGTTCTTC